The clone carrying this T cell receptor beta chain was detected once. Its target is not known. Sequenced by immunoSEQ multiplex PCR; TCRdb stores in-frame clones only, minus some. The repertoire has about 13,000 clones, more than 80% of them found once; the top ten carry roughly 28%. The V end lost 2 bases, the J end lost 2 bases, and 13 bases lay between the germline ends. This CDR3 spans 15 amino acids. Per germline, CDR1 MGHDK and CDR2 SYGVNS. The data were taken from a study of T cells in localized non-small cell lung cancer. Study-level findings and limits: Tumor samples were not multi-region, leaving intratumor heterogeneity unexcluded. Clonality of T cells reached its maximum in uninvolved adjacent lung, surpassing tumor.

The sample in question was peripheral blood, obtained before any cancer treatment. V is TRBV25-1 and J is TRBJ2-7; tentative D call: TRBD1 (6 bases). This receptor was identified in a male donor older than 55 with stage I squamous cell lung carcinoma. The CDR3 nucleotides are TGTGCCAGCAGTGAACAGGCAGGGGCACCCTACGAGCAGTACTTC. It yields the protein CASSEQAGAPYEQYF.